These T cell receptor beta chains were read from a single sample in a study of PD-L1 blockade in urothelial cancer. Profiled with immunoSEQ multiplex PCR; TCRdb holds only in-frame clones, not every one. The sample shows 100,000 to 150,000 clones, 86% of them seen only once. The sequenced sample was PBMCs, obtained around atezolizumab (anti-PD-L1) treatment. The source of these receptors is a man aged 50-59 years with urothelial cancer. Both conserved end residues are part of each CDR3. The order of the fields is D gene, J gene, CDR3 length, V gene, clone size, CDR3 DNA, CDR3 protein. D genes are given only for firm matches. Clone size is not always given. Where it is, it says once, few, many or a class for expanded clones.

>TRBD1|TRBJ1-4|16|TRBV4-2|NA
TGTGCCAGCAGCCAAGATGGGACAGGGGATAATGAAAAACTGTTTTTT
CASSQDGTGDNEKLFF
>NA|TRBJ2-5|15|TRBV7-2|NA
TGTGCCAGCAGCTTCGGACAGACCAGTGGGGAGACCCAGTACTTC
CASSFGQTSGETQYF
>TRBD1|TRBJ1-2|20|TRBV15|NA
TGTGCCACCAGCAGAGAAAGGATAGGGGCAGGGGGCCCAATCGGCTATGGCTACACCTTC
CATSRERIGAGGPIGYGYTF
>TRBD1|TRBJ2-1|13|TRBV6-4|NA
TGTGCCAGCAGTGAGGACAGGGGTGGTGAGCAGTTCTTC
CASSEDRGGEQFF
>NA|TRBJ1-2|14|TRBV6-1|NA
TGTGCCACCCTGAGTCAGGGGATAGTCCATGGCTACACCTTC
CATLSQGIVHGYTF
>TRBD2|TRBJ2-1|15|TRBV6-5|once
TGTGCCAGCAGTCTTAGCGGGAGCTCCTACAATGAGCAGTTCTTC
CASSLSGSSYNEQFF
>NA|TRBJ2-3|16|TRBV6-1|NA
TGTGCCAGCAGTGAGGGATTTGGGCGGGGTACAGATACGCAGTATTTT
CASSEGFGRGTDTQYF
>NA|TRBJ2-6|14|TRBV10-3|NA
TGTGCCATTTCGAAGGGGGCTGGGGCCAACGTCCTGACTTTC
CAISKGAGANVLTF
>TRBD2|TRBJ2-1|16|TRBV10-1|few
TGCGCCAGCAGTGAATCAGGAGCGGGAGGCTACAATGAGCAGTTCTTC
CASSESGAGGYNEQFF
>TRBD1|TRBJ1-5|15|TRBV19|NA
TGTGCCAGTAGTATCTGGACAGGGGGCCCTCAGCCCCAGCATTTT
CASSIWTGGPQPQHF
>NA|TRBJ2-1|11|TRBV6-4|NA
TGTGCCAGCAGTGACTCCGGAGTACGGTTCTTC
CASSDSGVRFF